A selection of T cell receptor beta chains follows, all from one sample in a study of blood T cell repertoires in COVID-19. Sequencing used immunoSEQ multiplex PCR; TCRdb keeps in-frame clones, though not all of them. Found here are tens of thousands of clones, under 80% of them singletons; the top ten hold 7.5% to 10%. Sequencing was performed on peripheral blood. All receptors derive from a human donor in a cohort sampled during active COVID-19. Each CDR3 is given with its conserved first and last residue. Each record gives: clone size, CDR3 length, J gene, D gene, V gene, CDR3 protein, CDR3 DNA. D genes are given only for firm matches. The size entry is marked missing in some rows and otherwise reads once, few, many or a size class.

NA	14	TRBJ1-6	NA	TRBV5-1	CASSRRIADSPLHF	TGCGCCAGCAGCAGGAGGATAGCCGATTCACCCCTCCACTTT
NA	16	TRBJ1-5	TRBD1	TRBV4-3	CASSQDAQGADQPQHF	TGCGCCAGCAGCCAAGATGCGCAGGGGGCTGATCAGCCCCAGCATTTT
NA	15	TRBJ2-2	NA	TRBV27	CASKLRLLNTGELFF	TGTGCCAGCAAGTTGAGGCTGCTGAACACCGGGGAGCTGTTTTTT
NA	13	TRBJ2-4	NA	TRBV24-1	CATSDKQRDIQYF	TGTGCCACCAGTGATAAACAGAGAGACATTCAGTACTTC
NA	14	TRBJ2-7	NA	TRBV2	CASSESTASYEQYF	TGTGCCAGCAGTGAATCGACAGCTTCCTACGAGCAGTACTTC
NA	16	TRBJ2-2	TRBD2	TRBV5-4	CASSLPGRGDTGELFF	TGTGCCAGCAGCTTGCCGGGACGGGGGGACACCGGGGAGCTGTTTTTT
NA	14	TRBJ1-1	TRBD1	TRBV5-5	CASSYPGGNTEAFF	TGTGCCAGCAGTTACCCAGGGGGGAACACTGAAGCTTTCTTT
few	19	TRBJ1-6	TRBD1	TRBV6-1	CASSGRGQGILSYNSPLHF	TGTGCCAGCAGTGGCCGCGGACAGGGCATTTTGTCCTATAATTCACCCCTCCACTTT
once	13	TRBJ2-5	NA	TRBV4-3	CASSQDRGETQYF	TGCGCCAGCAGCCAAGATCGGGGGGAGACCCAGTACTTC
NA	13	TRBJ1-6	TRBD1	TRBV2	CASSEGTGATLHF	TGTGCCAGCAGTGAAGGGACAGGGGCGACCCTCCACTTT
NA	14	TRBJ1-2	NA	TRBV11-2	CASSLGAGGYGYTF	TGTGCCAGCAGCTTAGGGGCGGGTGGCTATGGCTACACCTTC
NA	13	TRBJ2-7	NA	TRBV2	CASSPQGFYEQYF	TGTGCCAGCAGTCCACAGGGCTTCTACGAGCAGTACTTC
NA	13	TRBJ1-2	NA	TRBV7-9	CASSFGEHLAGTF	TGTGCCAGCAGCTTCGGAGAGCATTTGGCTGGCACCTTC
NA	17	TRBJ2-3	NA	TRBV5-1	CASSLAPRGANTDTQYF	TGCGCCAGCAGCTTGGCCCCTCGGGGAGCGAACACAGATACGCAGTATTTT
NA	14	TRBJ1-5	TRBD1	TRBV28	CASKGGQRDQPQHF	TGTGCCAGCAAAGGGGGACAGAGGGATCAGCCCCAGCATTTT
NA	13	TRBJ2-2	NA	TRBV9	CASNRGGTGELFF	TGTGCCAGCAACAGGGGGGGCACCGGGGAGCTGTTTTTT
NA	14	TRBJ2-3	NA	TRBV5-1	CASSISGGTDTQYF	TGCGCCAGCAGCATCAGCGGTGGCACAGATACGCAGTATTTT
NA	15	TRBJ2-1	NA	TRBV21-1	CAGPPADRGNNEQFF	TGTGCCGGGCCCCCGGCGGACAGGGGGAACAATGAGCAGTTCTTC
NA	15	TRBJ1-2	TRBD1	TRBV7-9	CASSFSLTGGYGYTF	TGTGCCAGCAGCTTCTCACTGACAGGGGGTTATGGCTACACCTTC